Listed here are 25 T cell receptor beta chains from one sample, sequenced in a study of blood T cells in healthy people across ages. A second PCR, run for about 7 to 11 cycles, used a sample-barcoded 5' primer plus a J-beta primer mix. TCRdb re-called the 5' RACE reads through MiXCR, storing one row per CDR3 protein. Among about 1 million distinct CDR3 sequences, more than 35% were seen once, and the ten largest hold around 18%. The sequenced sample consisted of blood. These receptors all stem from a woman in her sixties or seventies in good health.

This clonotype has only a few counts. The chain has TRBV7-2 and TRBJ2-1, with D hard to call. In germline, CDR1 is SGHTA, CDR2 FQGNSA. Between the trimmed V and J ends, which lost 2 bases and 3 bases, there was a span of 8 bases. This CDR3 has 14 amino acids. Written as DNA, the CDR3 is TGTGCCAGCAGCTTACGTGCTATCTACAATGAGCAGTTCTTC. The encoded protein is CASSLRAIYNEQFF.

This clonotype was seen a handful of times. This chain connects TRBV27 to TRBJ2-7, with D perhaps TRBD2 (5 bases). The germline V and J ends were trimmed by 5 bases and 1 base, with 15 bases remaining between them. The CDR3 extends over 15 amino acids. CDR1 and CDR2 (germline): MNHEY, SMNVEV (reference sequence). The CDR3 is CASSPSGGTSYEQYF. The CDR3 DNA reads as TGTGCCAGCAGTCCAAGTGGAGGTACTTCCTACGAGCAGTACTTC.

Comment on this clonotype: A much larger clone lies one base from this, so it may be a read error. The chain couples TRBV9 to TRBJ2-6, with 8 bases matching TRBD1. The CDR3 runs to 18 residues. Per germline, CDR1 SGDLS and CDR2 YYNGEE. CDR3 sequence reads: CASSDNPGQGAGVNVLTF. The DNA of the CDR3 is TGTGCCAGCAGCGATAACCCGGGGCAGGGGGCTGGGGTCAACGTCCTGACTTTC.

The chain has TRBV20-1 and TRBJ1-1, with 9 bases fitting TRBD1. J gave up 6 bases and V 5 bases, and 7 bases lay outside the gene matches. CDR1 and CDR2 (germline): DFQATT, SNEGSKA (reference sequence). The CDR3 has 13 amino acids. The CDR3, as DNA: TGCAGTGCTCCGAACAGGGGGCAGGCTGAAGCTTTCTTT. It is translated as CSAPNRGQAEAFF.

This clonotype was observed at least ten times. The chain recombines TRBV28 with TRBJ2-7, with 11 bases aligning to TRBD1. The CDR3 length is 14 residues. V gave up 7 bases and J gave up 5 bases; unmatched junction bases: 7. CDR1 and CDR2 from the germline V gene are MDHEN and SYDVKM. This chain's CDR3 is CASTGTGGPNEQYF. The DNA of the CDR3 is TGTGCCAGCACCGGGACAGGGGGGCCCAACGAGCAGTACTTC.

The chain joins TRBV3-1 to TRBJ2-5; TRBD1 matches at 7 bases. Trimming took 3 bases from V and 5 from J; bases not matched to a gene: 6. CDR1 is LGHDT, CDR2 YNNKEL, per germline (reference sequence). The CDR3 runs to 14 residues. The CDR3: CASSQGQYFETQYF. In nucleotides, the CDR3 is TGTGCCAGCAGCCAGGGACAGTACTTTGAGACCCAGTACTTC.

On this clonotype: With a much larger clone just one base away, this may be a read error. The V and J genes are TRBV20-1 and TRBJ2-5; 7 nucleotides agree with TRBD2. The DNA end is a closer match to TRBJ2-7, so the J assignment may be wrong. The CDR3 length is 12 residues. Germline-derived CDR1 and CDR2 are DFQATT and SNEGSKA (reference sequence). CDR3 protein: CSADRGGREQYF. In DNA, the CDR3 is TGCAGTGCTGATAGGGGAGGGCGCGAGCAGTACTTC.

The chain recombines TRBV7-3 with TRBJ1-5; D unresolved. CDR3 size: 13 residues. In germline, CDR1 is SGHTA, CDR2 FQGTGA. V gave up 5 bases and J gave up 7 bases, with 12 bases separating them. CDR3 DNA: TGTGCCAGCAGCCCCACCGTTGGGCAGCCCCAGCATTTT. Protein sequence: CASSPTVGQPQHF.

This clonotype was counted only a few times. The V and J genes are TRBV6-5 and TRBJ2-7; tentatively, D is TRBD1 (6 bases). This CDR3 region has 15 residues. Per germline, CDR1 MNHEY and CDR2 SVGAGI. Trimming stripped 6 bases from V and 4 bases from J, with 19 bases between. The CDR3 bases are TGTGCCAGCAGCGGGTTGGGGACATGGGTGTACGAGCAGTACTTC. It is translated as CASSGLGTWVYEQYF.

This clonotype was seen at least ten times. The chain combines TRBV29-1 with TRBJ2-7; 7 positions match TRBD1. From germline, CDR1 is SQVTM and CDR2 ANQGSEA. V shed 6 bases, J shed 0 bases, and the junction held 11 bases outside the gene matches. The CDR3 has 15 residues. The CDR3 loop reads CSVEFLTGDSYEQYF. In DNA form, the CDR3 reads TGCAGCGTGGAGTTCCTTACAGGGGACTCCTACGAGCAGTACTTC.

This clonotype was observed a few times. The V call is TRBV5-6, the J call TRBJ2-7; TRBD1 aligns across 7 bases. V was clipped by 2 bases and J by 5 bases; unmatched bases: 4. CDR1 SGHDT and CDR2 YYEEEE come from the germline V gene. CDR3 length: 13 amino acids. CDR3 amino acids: CASSLQGHDEQYF. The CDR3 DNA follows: TGTGCCAGCAGCTTACAGGGGCACGACGAGCAGTACTTC.

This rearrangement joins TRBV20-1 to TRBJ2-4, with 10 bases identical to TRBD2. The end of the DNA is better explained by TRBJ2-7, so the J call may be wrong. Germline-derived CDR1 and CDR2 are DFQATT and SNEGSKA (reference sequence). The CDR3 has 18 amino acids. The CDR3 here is CSAITAGASGRWAYEQYF. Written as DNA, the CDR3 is TGCAGTGCTATTACTGCCGGGGCTAGCGGGAGATGGGCCTACGAGCAGTACTTC.

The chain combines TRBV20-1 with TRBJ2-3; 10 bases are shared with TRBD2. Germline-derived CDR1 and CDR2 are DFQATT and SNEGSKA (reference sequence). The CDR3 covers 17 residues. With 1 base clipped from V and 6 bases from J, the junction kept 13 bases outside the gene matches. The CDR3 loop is CSARGGTSAQGRDTQYF. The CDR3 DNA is TGCAGTGCTAGAGGGGGGACTAGCGCCCAGGGTAGGGATACGCAGTATTTT.

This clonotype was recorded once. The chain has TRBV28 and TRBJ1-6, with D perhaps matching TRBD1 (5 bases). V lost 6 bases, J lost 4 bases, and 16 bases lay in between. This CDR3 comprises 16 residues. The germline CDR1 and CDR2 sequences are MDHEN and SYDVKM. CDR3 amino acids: CASSLRMTAYNSPLHF. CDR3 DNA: TGTGCCAGCAGCTTACGGATGACAGCTTATAATTCACCCCTCCACTTT.

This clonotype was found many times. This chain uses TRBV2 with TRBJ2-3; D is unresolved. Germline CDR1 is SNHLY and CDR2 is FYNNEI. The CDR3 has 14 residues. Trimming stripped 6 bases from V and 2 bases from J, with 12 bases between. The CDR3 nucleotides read TGTGCCAGCAGCCTGAAGGGTATCACAGATACGCAGTATTTT. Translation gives CASSLKGITDTQYF.

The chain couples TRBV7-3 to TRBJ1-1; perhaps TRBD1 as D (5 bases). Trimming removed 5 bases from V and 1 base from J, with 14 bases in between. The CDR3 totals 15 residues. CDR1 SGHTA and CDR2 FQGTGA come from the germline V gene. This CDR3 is CASSPDGGSNTEAFF. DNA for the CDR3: TGTGCCAGCAGCCCGGACGGGGGATCGAACACTGAAGCTTTCTTT.

CDR3 residues: CASRAGGDEQFF. The DNA of the CDR3 is TGTGCCAGCAGAGCGGGAGGAGATGAGCAGTTCTTC. The gene calls are TRBV28 and TRBJ2-1; 9 nucleotides agree with TRBD2. Looked up from germline, CDR1 is MDHEN and CDR2 is SYDVKM. The junction had 2 bases not matched to a gene; V was cut back by 6 bases and J by 8 bases. This CDR3 spans 12 amino acids.

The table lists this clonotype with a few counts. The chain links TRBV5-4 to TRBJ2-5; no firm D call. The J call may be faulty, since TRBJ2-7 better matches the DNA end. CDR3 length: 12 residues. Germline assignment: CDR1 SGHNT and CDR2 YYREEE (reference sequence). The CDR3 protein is CASSLVGFEQYF. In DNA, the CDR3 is TGTGCCAGCAGCTTGGTAGGTTTCGAGCAGTACTTC.

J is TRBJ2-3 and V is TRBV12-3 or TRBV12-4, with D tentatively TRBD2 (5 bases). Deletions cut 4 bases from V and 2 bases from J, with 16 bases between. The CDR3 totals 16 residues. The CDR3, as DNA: TGTGCCAGCAGTTCCGTCGCTAGCTCTTACACAGATACGCAGTATTTT. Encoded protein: CASSSVASSYTDTQYF.

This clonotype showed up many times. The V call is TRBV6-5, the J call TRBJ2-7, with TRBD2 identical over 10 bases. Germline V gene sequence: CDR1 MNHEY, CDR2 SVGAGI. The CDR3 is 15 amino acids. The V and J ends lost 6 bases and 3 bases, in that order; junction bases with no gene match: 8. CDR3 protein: CASRNLAGGGYEQYF. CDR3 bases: TGTGCCAGCAGGAATTTAGCGGGAGGAGGCTACGAGCAGTACTTC.

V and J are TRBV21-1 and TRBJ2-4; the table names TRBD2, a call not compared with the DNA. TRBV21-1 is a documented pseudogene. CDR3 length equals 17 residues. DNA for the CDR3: TGTGCCAGCAGCCTGAAGGCGGGAGCTGTGGCCAAAAACATTCAGTACTTC. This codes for CASSLKAGAVAKNIQYF.

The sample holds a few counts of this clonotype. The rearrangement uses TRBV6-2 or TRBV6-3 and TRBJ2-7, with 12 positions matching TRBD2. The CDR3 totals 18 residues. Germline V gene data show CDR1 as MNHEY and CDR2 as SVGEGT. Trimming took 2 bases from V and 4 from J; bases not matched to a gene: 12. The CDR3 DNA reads TGTGCCAGCAGTTACGGAGACCCGACTAGCGGGAGTAGGTACGAGCAGTACTTC. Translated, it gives CASSYGDPTSGSRYEQYF.

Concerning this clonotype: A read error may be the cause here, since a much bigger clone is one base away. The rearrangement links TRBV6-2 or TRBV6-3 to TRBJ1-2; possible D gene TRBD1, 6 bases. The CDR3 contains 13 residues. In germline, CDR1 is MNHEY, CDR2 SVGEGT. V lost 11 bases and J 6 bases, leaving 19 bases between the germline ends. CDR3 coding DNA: TGTGCCGGCAACAACAGGGAAAGAGATGGCTACACCTTC. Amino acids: CAGNNRERDGYTF.

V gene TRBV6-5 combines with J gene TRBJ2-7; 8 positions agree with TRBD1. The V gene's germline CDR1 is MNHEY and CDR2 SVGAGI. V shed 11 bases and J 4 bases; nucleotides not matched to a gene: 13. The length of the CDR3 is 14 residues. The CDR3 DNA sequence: TGTGCCGTCTCCGCCGGCCAGGGGGCTTACGAGCAGTACTTC. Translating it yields CAVSAGQGAYEQYF.

The CDR3 loop reads CATSDLLENQETQYF. The CDR3 DNA sequence: TGTGCCACCAGTGATTTGCTGGAAAACCAAGAGACCCAGTACTTC. V gene TRBV24-1 combines with J gene TRBJ2-5; D is unresolved. Trimming stripped 0 bases from V and 0 bases from J, with 7 bases between. CDR1 and CDR2 from the germline V gene are KGHDR and SFDVKD. The CDR3 totals 15 residues.